The T cell receptor beta chain described here comes from a study of glioma-infiltrating T cells. Study results and limitations: Only very few CDR3 sequences appeared in both tissue and blood. Gliomas, especially low-grade, showed above-expected tissue-blood divergence; non-neoplastic patients showed below.

TCR alpha and beta CDR3 regions were amplified from RNA using iRepertoire nested multiplex PCR. Tissue mRNA or PBMC total RNA, about 85-400 ng, went into one-step reverse transcription and amplification. TCRdb called the multiplex PCR reads again in MiXCR, with one record for every CDR3 protein. Here the sample spans 44,000 or so distinct CDR3 sequences, approximately 20% being singletons. This clonotype was observed many times. Its antigen is currently unknown. This CDR3 region has 14 residues. Germline CDR1 is ENHRY and CDR2 is SYGVKD. V lost 6 bases and J lost 7; bases outside the gene matches: 8. The sequencing input was glioma tissue, nonneoplastic brain tissue, or PBMCs (not recorded which). This TCR was recovered from a human donor with low-grade glioma or glioblastoma, undergoing nonglioma brain surgery, or in good health (not recorded which). This chain uses TRBV10-3 with TRBJ1-2; 10 bases map to TRBD1. This chain's CDR3 is CAIRGTGARSGYTF. CDR3 DNA: TGTGCCATCAGAGGGACAGGGGCGAGGAGTGGCTACACCTTC.